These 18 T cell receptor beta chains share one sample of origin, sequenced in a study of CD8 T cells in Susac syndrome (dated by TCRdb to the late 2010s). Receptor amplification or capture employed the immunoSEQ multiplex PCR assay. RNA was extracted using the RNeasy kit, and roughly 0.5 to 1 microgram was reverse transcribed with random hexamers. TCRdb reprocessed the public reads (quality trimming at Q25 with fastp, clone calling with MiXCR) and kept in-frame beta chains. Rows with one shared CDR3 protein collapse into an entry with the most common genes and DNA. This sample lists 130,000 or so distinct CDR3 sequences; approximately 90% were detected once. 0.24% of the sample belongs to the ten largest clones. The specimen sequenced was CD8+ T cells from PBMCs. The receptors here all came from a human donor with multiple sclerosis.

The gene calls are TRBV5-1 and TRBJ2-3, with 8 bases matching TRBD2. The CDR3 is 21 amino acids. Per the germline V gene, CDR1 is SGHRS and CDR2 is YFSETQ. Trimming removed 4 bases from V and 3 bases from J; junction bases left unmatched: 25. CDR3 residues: CASSRTVIPGGPVIRTDTQYF. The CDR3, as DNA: TGCGCCAGCAGCCGCACCGTTATACCGGGAGGGCCCGTTATTCGTACAGATACGCAGTATTTT.

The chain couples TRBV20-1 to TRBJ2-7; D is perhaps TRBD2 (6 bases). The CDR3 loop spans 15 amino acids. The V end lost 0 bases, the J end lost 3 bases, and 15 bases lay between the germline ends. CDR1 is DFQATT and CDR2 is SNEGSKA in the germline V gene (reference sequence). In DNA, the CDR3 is TGCAGTGCTAGAGATTTGATGGGCGGGAACTACGAGCAGTACTTC. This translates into CSARDLMGGNYEQYF.

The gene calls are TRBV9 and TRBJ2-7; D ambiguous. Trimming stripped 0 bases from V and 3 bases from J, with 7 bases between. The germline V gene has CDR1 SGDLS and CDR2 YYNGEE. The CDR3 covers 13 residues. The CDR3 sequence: CASSVELDYEQYF. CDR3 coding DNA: TGTGCCAGCAGCGTAGAATTGGACTACGAGCAGTACTTC.

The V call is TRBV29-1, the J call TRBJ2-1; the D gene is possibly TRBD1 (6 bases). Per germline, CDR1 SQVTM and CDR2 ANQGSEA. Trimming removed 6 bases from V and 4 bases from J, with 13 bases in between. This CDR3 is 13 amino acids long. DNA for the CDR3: TGCAGCGTGGACAGTGCTTCTTACAATGAGCAGTTCTTC. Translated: CSVDSASYNEQFF.

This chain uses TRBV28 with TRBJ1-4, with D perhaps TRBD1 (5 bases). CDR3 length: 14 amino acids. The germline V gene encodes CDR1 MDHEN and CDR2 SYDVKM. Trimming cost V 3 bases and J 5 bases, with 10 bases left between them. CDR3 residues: CASSFQGGNEKLFF. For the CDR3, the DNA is TGTGCCAGCAGTTTTCAGGGTGGGAATGAAAAACTGTTTTTT.

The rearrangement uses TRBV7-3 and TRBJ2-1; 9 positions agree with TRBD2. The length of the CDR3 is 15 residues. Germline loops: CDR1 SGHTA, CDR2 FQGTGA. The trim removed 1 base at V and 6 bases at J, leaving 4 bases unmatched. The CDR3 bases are TGTGCCAGCAGCTTAATTAGCGGGAGTTTCAATGAGCAGTTCTTC. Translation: CASSLISGSFNEQFF.

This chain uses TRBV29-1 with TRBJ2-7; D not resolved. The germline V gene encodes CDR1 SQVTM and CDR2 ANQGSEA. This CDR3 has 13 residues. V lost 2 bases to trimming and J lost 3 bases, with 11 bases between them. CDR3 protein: CSVEPRSGYEQYF. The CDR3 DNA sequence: TGCAGCGTTGAACCCCGCTCAGGCTACGAGCAGTACTTC.

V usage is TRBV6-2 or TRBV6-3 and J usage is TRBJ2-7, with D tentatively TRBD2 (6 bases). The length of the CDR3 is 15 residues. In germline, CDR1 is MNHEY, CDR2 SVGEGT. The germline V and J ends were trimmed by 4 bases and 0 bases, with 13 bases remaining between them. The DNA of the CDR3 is TGTGCCAGCAGTTCCTGGACTACCGACTCCTACGAGCAGTACTTC. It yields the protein CASSSWTTDSYEQYF.

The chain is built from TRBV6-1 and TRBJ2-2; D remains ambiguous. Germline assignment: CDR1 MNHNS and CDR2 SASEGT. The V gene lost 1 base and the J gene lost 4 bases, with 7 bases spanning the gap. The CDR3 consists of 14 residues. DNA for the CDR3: TGTGCCAGCAGTGAAGGGATAACCACCGGGGAGCTGTTTTTT. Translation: CASSEGITTGELFF.

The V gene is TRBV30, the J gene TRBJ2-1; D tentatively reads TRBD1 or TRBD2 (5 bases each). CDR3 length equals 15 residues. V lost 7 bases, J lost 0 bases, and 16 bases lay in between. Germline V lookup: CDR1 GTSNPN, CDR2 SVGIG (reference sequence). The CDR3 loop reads CASARDLSSYNEQFF. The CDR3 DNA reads TGTGCCTCCGCCCGGGACCTTTCCTCCTACAATGAGCAGTTCTTC.

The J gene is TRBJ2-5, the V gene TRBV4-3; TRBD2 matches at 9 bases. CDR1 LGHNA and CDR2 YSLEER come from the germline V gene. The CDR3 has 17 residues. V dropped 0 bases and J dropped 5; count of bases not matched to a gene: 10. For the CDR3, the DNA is TGCGCCAGCAGCCAAGAAAGAGGGCTAGCGGGAAGCGAGACCCAGTACTTC. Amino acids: CASSQERGLAGSETQYF.

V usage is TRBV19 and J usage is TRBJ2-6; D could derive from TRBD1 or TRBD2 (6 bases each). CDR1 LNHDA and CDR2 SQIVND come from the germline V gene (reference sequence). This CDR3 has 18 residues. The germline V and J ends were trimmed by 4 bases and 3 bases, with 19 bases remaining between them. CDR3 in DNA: TGTGCCAGTAGTACATCAGGGGAGGAGAGAGGTGGGGCCAACGTCCTGACTTTC. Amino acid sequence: CASSTSGEERGGANVLTF.

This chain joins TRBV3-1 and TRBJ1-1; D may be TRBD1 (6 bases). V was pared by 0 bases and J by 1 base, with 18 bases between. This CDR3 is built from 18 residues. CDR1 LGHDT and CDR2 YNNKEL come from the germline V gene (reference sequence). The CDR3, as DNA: TGTGCCAGCAGCCAAGATCTCGGCAGGGGATGGGAGAACACTGAAGCTTTCTTT. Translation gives CASSQDLGRGWENTEAFF.

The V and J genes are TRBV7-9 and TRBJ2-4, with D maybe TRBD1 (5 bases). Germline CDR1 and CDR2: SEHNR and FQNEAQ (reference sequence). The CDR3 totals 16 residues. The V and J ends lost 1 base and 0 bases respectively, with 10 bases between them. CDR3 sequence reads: CASSLVVGLAKNIQYF. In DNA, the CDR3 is TGTGCCAGCAGCTTAGTGGTGGGGCTAGCCAAAAACATTCAGTACTTC.

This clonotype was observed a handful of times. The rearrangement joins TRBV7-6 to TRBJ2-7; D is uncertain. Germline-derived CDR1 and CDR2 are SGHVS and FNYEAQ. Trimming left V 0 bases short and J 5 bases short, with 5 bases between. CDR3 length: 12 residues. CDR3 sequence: CASSLAPDEQYF. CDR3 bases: TGTGCCAGCAGCTTAGCCCCCGACGAGCAGTACTTC.

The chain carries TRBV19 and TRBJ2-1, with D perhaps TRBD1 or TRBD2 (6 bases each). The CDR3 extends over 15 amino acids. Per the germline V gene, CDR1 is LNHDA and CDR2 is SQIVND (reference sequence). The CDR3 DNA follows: TGTGCGGGGGGTCCCGGGGGCCTGGGGGTAGGTGAGCAGTTCTTC. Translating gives CAGGPGGLGVGEQFF. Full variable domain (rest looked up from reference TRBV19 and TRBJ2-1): DGGITQSPKYLFRKEGQNVTLSCEQNLNHDAMYWYRQDPGQGLRLIYYSQIVNDFQKGDIAEGYSVSREKKESFPLTVTSAQKNPTAFYLCAGGPGGLGVGEQFFGPGTRLTVL.

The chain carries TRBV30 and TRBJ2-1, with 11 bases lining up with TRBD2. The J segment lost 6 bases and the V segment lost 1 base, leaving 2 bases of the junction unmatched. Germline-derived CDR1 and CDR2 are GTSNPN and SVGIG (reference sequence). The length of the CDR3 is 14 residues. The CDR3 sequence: CAWSGGTSGNEQFF. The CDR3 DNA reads TGTGCCTGGAGTGGCGGGACTAGCGGCAATGAGCAGTTCTTC.

CDR3 region: CASYRDRGWNTEAFF. The CDR3 DNA sequence: TGTGCCAGCTACCGGGACAGGGGATGGAACACTGAAGCTTTCTTT. This chain uses TRBV6-1 with TRBJ1-1; TRBD1 agrees at 10 bases. Trimming took 8 bases from V and 1 from J; bases not matched to a gene: 7. The CDR3 is 15 amino acids. Germline V gene sequence: CDR1 MNHNS, CDR2 SASEGT.